The 23 T cell receptor beta chains presented below share a single source sample, sequenced in a study of OX40 agonist ivuxolimab in advanced cancers. Clones were read by immunoSEQ multiplex PCR, and TCRdb kept only the in-frame ones, dropping some. The table lists approximately 130,000 clones, 90% of them singletons. The input for sequencing was CD4+ or CD8+ T cells sorted from blood, taken in a trial of the OX40 agonist ivuxolimab. The receptors were sampled from an adult with an advanced solid tumor such as melanoma, head and neck, liver or kidney cancer.

This clone occurred once. The V call is TRBV9, the J call TRBJ1-2, with 7 nucleotides matching TRBD1. V was clipped by 4 bases and J by 6 bases; unmatched bases: 21. The CDR3 runs 18 residues. Germline-derived CDR1 and CDR2 are SGDLS and YYNGEE. CDR3 nucleotides: TGTGCCAGCAGCCGTAGAAGACAGGGAGCGATGGTAGTCCATGGCTACACCTTC. The encoded protein is CASSRRRQGAMVVHGYTF.

In this sample, this clone turned up once. The chain couples TRBV18 to TRBJ1-4; D is unclear. The CDR3 loop spans 17 amino acids. Germline lookup yields CDR1 KGHSH and CDR2 LQKENI. V shed 3 bases and J shed 0 bases, with 14 bases lying between them. CDR3 sequence (DNA): TGTGCCAGCTCACCCATGGACGGAGTCGCAACTAATGAAAAACTGTTTTTT. It yields the protein CASSPMDGVATNEKLFF.

The chain employs TRBV7-3 and TRBJ1-6; D gene ambiguous. V was shortened by 6 bases and J by 5 bases, with 2 bases between the two germline ends. Germline-derived CDR1 and CDR2 are SGHTA and FQGTGA. This CDR3 has 11 residues. CDR3 in DNA: TGTGCCAGCAGAAATAATTCACCCCTCCACTTT. Amino acids: CASRNNSPLHF. The full variable domain, rest sourced from reference TRBV7-3 and TRBJ1-6, is GAGVSQTPSNKVTEKGKYVELRCDPISGHTALYWYRQSLGQGPEFLIYFQGTGAADDSGLPNDRFFAVRPEGSVSTLKIQRTERGDSAVYLCASRNNSPLHFGNGTRLTVT.

Only one count was recorded for this clone. The chain uses TRBV18 and TRBJ1-5; TRBD1 agrees at 8 bases. CDR1 and CDR2 from the germline V gene are KGHSH and LQKENI. The CDR3 has 15 residues. V lost 3 bases to trimming and J lost 4 bases; unmatched junction nucleotides: 5. CDR3 nucleotide sequence: TGTGCCAGCTCACCCATGACAGGGGTGAATCAGCCCCAGCATTTT. Amino acid sequence: CASSPMTGVNQPQHF.

The chain combines TRBV9 with TRBJ2-7, with D perhaps TRBD2 (8 bases). Germline V CDR1 and CDR2: SGDLS, YYNGEE. The CDR3 extends over 15 amino acids. The V end lost 4 bases, the J end lost 7 bases, and 21 bases lay between the germline ends. The CDR3 is CASSLGVSGTEEQYF. Here the CDR3 DNA reads TGTGCCAGCAGCCTTGGAGTTAGCGGGACAGAAGAGCAGTACTTC.

This sequence joins TRBV5-4 and TRBJ1-1; 7 bases are shared with TRBD1. The junction had 5 bases not matched to a gene; V was cut back by 2 bases and J by 1 base. The CDR3 has 15 residues. Germline CDR1 and CDR2: SGHNT and YYREEE (reference sequence). The CDR3 loop reads CASSFDRVRNTEAFF. DNA of the CDR3: TGTGCCAGCAGCTTTGACAGGGTCCGGAACACTGAAGCTTTCTTT.

V is TRBV6-6 and J is TRBJ2-1; no firm D call. V was clipped by 2 bases and J by 0 bases, with 11 bases between them. This CDR3 has 16 residues. Germline loops: CDR1 MNHNY, CDR2 SVGAGI (reference sequence). The CDR3 loop is CASSYESMRSYNEQFF. The CDR3 DNA reads TGTGCCAGCAGTTACGAGTCTATGCGCTCCTACAATGAGCAGTTCTTC.

On this clone: In the same sample, other DNA sequences code for this CDR3. The V call is TRBV6-5, the J call TRBJ1-1; unclear D gene. With 7 bases removed from V and 1 base from J, the gap between germline ends came to 4 bases. Per the germline V gene, CDR1 is MNHEY and CDR2 is SVGAGI. This CDR3 spans 11 amino acids. The CDR3: CASKTNTEAFF. The DNA of the CDR3 is TGTGCCAGCAAAACGAACACTGAAGCTTTCTTT.

The CDR3 loop is CASSIDRQGKKLFF. CDR3 in DNA: TGTGCCAGTAGTATAGATCGCCAGGGCAAAAAACTGTTTTTT. V usage is TRBV19 and J usage is TRBJ1-4; possibly TRBD1 for D (5 bases). CDR3 length equals 14 residues. V lost 0 bases to trimming and J lost 9 bases, with 11 bases between them. Germline CDR1 and CDR2: LNHDA and SQIVND (reference sequence). Supplemented by reference TRBV19 and TRBJ1-4, the full variable domain reads DGGITQSPKYLFRKEGQNVTLSCEQNLNHDAMYWYRQDPGQGLRLIYYSQIVNDFQKGDIAEGYSVSREKKESFPLTVTSAQKNPTAFYLCASSIDRQGKKLFFGSGTQLSVL.

This clone is a singleton in its sample. The J gene is TRBJ1-4, the V gene TRBV2; TRBD1 matches 9 bases. The V segment lost 7 bases and the J segment 5 bases; nucleotides outside the gene matches: 8. Germline assignment: CDR1 SNHLY and CDR2 FYNNEI. The CDR3 runs to 15 residues. CDR3 sequence: CASILTDRGNEKLFF. DNA for the CDR3: TGTGCCAGCATTTTAACCGACAGGGGGAATGAAAAACTGTTTTTT.

V is TRBV9 and J is TRBJ2-7, with unresolved D. V was cut by 0 bases and J by 0 bases, with 10 bases left in between. Germline CDR1 reads SGDLS; CDR2 reads YYNGEE. The CDR3 extends over 15 amino acids. CDR3: CASSVEGYTSYEQYF. CDR3 nucleotide sequence: TGTGCCAGCAGCGTAGAAGGGTACACCTCCTACGAGCAGTACTTC.

This clone was detected only once. The rearrangement joins TRBV25-1 to TRBJ2-7; no definite D call. This CDR3 has 13 amino acids. V shed 1 base and J shed 3 bases, with 7 bases lying between them. CDR1 is MGHDK, CDR2 SYGVNS, per germline. The CDR3 reads CASSELPNYEQYF. The CDR3 nucleotides are TGTGCCAGCAGTGAATTACCTAACTACGAGCAGTACTTC.

The chain joins TRBV5-1 to TRBJ2-7, with 9 bases fitting TRBD2. V lost 4 bases and J lost 5; bases outside the gene matches: 4. Germline V CDR1 and CDR2: SGHRS, YFSETQ. This CDR3 contains 13 residues. CDR3 nucleotides: TGCGCCAGCAGCATAGCGGGAGTTGACGAGCAGTACTTC. It translates to CASSIAGVDEQYF.

J is TRBJ1-3 and V is TRBV7-2, with 7 bases matching TRBD1. The CDR3 is 18 amino acids. The J segment lost 2 bases and the V segment lost 3 bases, leaving 13 bases of the junction unmatched. CDR1 is SGHTA, CDR2 FQGNSA, per germline. For the CDR3, the DNA is TGTGCCAGCAGCTTCTTCCAGGGGGAAGTGTTAGCTGGAAACACCATATATTTT. It specifies CASSFFQGEVLAGNTIYF. The full variable domain, in which reference TRBV7-2 and TRBJ1-3 provide the parts outside the CDR3, is GAGVSQSPSNKVTEKGKDVELRCDPISGHTALYWYRQSLGQGLEFLIYFQGNSAPDKSGLPSDRFSAERTGGSVSTLTIQRTQQEDSAVYLCASSFFQGEVLAGNTIYFGEGSWLTVV.

The J gene is TRBJ2-7, the V gene TRBV4-2; a weak D match, TRBD1 (6 bases). The germline V gene has CDR1 LGHNA and CDR2 YNFKEQ. This CDR3 region has 15 residues. V lost 0 bases and J lost 1, with 10 bases in between. For the CDR3, the DNA is TGTGCCAGCAGCCAAGAGCGAGGGGGTTCCTACGAGCAGTACTTC. Translated, it gives CASSQERGGSYEQYF.

This chain joins TRBV6-5 and TRBJ1-5; D unclear. This CDR3 is built from 14 residues. Between the trimmed V and J ends, which lost 4 bases and 2 bases, there was a span of 9 bases. Germline lookup yields CDR1 MNHEY and CDR2 SVGAGI. The CDR3 DNA reads TGTGCCAGCAGTTCCAGAAGTGGCAATCAGCCCCAGCATTTT. Its protein is CASSSRSGNQPQHF.

The chain recombines TRBV4-1 with TRBJ2-2; D gene unclear. The CDR3 is 16 residues long. V shed 1 base and J shed 0 bases, with 9 bases lying between them. CDR1 and CDR2 from the germline V gene are MGHRA and YSYEKL. CDR3 DNA sequence: TGCGCCAGCAGCCAAGTAGTCCTCACGAACACCGGGGAGCTGTTTTTT. This encodes CASSQVVLTNTGELFF.

The rearrangement uses TRBV27 and TRBJ2-3, with a tentative D call TRBD1 (5 bases). The CDR3 is made up of 16 amino acids. Germline V gene lookup returns CDR1 MNHEY and CDR2 SMNVEV (reference sequence). V dropped 4 bases and J dropped 0 bases, with 14 bases sitting between them. The CDR3: CASSSLRGTSTDTQYF. The CDR3 bases are TGTGCCAGCAGTTCCCTTAGGGGAACTAGCACAGATACGCAGTATTTT.

The rearrangement uses TRBV15 and TRBJ2-3; 11 bases are a match to TRBD2. The J segment lost 5 bases and the V segment lost 0 bases, leaving 10 bases of the junction unmatched. The length of the CDR3 is 18 residues. The germline CDR1 and CDR2 sequences are LNHNV and YYDKDF (reference sequence). The CDR3 sequence: CATSRDGLLAGGVDTQYF. DNA for the CDR3: TGTGCCACCAGCAGAGATGGTTTGTTAGCGGGAGGGGTAGATACGCAGTATTTT.

The sample holds one count of this clone. The chain has TRBV2 and TRBJ1-1; D ambiguous. The V gene lost 4 bases and the J gene lost 7 bases, with 10 bases spanning the gap. The CDR3 sequence is 12 residues long. The germline V gene has CDR1 SNHLY and CDR2 FYNNEI. The chain's CDR3 is CASSVSDGEAFF. The CDR3 DNA is TGTGCCAGCAGTGTGTCGGACGGTGAAGCTTTCTTT.

The rearrangement uses TRBV7-2 and TRBJ2-5; D not resolved. CDR3 length: 12 amino acids. With 7 bases removed from V and 5 bases from J, the gap between germline ends came to 11 bases. Germline assignment: CDR1 SGHTA and CDR2 FQGNSA. The DNA for the CDR3 is TGTGCCAGCAACCACGTAGGGGAGACCCAGTACTTC. Its translation is CASNHVGETQYF.

J is TRBJ1-5 and V is TRBV7-8; D unresolved. The germline gives CDR1 SGHVS, CDR2 FQNEAQ. The V end lost 0 bases, the J end lost 4 bases, and 7 bases lay between the germline ends. The CDR3 sequence is 14 residues long. CDR3 coding DNA: TGTGCCAGCAGCTTAGCGGAAACAAATCAGCCCCAGCATTTT. It encodes CASSLAETNQPQHF.

The V gene is TRBV7-3, the J gene TRBJ1-1, with D hard to call. This CDR3 comprises 13 residues. The germline V and J ends were trimmed by 5 bases and 1 base, with 8 bases remaining between them. Per the germline V gene, CDR1 is SGHTA and CDR2 is FQGTGA. The CDR3 DNA sequence: TGTGCCAGCAGCCCAACATCGAACACTGAAGCTTTCTTT. Its protein is CASSPTSNTEAFF.